The rows below give T cell receptor beta chains drawn from one sample of a study of T cell repertoires in breast cancer. Using its own MiXCR run on the emulsion pairing reads, TCRdb lists one record per CDR3 protein. Here the sample spans about 40,000 distinct CDR3 sequences, about 48% being singletons. Specimen: CD8+ T cells. Receptors were obtained from a pool of human donors with breast cancer or a healthy control (not recorded which). The CDR3 runs from the conserved cysteine through the conserved F or W. The order of the fields is clone size, V gene, J gene, D gene, CDR3 DNA, CDR3 protein. A D gene is named only where the DNA matches it firmly. Clone sizes are given selectively: once, few, many, or a class where the clone is expanded.

>few|TRBV27|TRBJ1-6|-
TGTGCCAGCAGCGCAAACGGTGGCGGCTATAATTCACCCCTCCACTTT
CASSANGGGYNSPLHF
>-|TRBV7-9|TRBJ2-1|TRBD1
TGTGCCAGCAGCCTGACTAAGGGACAGTCCTACAATGAGCAGTTCTTC
CASSLTKGQSYNEQFF
>-|TRBV18|TRBJ1-5|-
TGTGCCAGCTCACCAGGAAGGGCCGCCGGTTTAGCCCAGCATTTT
CASSPGRAAGLAQHF
>-|TRBV5-4|TRBJ1-5|-
TGTGCCAGCAGCCCCGAACTTAATCAGCCCCAGCATTTT
CASSPELNQPQHF
>-|TRBV15|TRBJ1-3|-
TGTGCCACCAGCGCCTATGGACAGCTCTCTGGAAACACCATATATTTT
CATSAYGQLSGNTIYF
>few|TRBV12-3/TRBV12-4|TRBJ2-5|-
TGTGCCAGCAGTCCGGGAAAGACCCAGTACTTC
CASSPGKTQYF
>many|TRBV6-1|TRBJ1-5|-
TGTGCCAGCAGTTCTCCGGGACACCCCTTTGGCAATCAGCCCCAGCATTTT
CASSSPGHPFGNQPQHF
>many|TRBV20-1|TRBJ2-1|TRBD2
TGCAGTGCTAGGGGACTAGCGGAAGATTACAATGAGCAGTTCTTC
CSARGLAEDYNEQFF
>few|TRBV4-1|TRBJ1-1|-
TGCGCCAGCAGTCAGGACGGATGGAACACTGAAGCTTTCTTT
CASSQDGWNTEAFF
>-|TRBV10-3|TRBJ2-4|TRBD2
TGTGCCATCAGTAAGGCGACTCCGGGGGGCATTCAGTACTTC
CAISKATPGGIQYF
>-|TRBV20-1|TRBJ2-3|TRBD2
TGCAGTGCTAGAGCCACCCCAGGGACTAGCGGGGGGGCTTCCACAGATACGCAGTATTTT
CSARATPGTSGGASTDTQYF
>many|TRBV25-1|TRBJ2-5|TRBD2
TGTGCCAGCGCCCTCGGAGCGGGGGAGACCCAGTACTTC
CASALGAGETQYF
>few|TRBV3-1|TRBJ2-1|-
TGTGCCAGCAGCCGATCAGATTTGCAGACGTTTGGTGAGCAGTTCTTC
CASSRSDLQTFGEQFF
>-|TRBV7-9|TRBJ1-2|-
TGTGCCAGCAGCCCAAACCAGGTTGGCGGTAGCTACACCTTC
CASSPNQVGGSYTF
>-|TRBV19|TRBJ2-7|TRBD1
TGTGCCAGTAGTCCAACCTGGACAGGCTCCGAGCAGTACTTC
CASSPTWTGSEQYF
>-|TRBV2|TRBJ1-1|-
TGTGCCAGCAGTGAAGATAGGGGGGCTGTCATGAACACTGAAGCTTTCTTT
CASSEDRGAVMNTEAFF
>-|TRBV7-9|TRBJ1-1|-
TGTGCCAGCAGCTTACGGGGGGTCACTGAAGCTTTCTTT
CASSLRGVTEAFF
>-|TRBV3-1|TRBJ2-7|TRBD2
TGTGCCAGCAGCCCGGGACTAGCGGGGGCCTACGAGCAGTACTTC
CASSPGLAGAYEQYF
>few|TRBV4-1|TRBJ2-2|TRBD2
TGCGCCAGCAGCCAGGATCCTCGGGGGGGGATGGGAACCGGGGAGCTGTTTTTT
CASSQDPRGGMGTGELFF
>-|TRBV27|TRBJ2-5|-
TGTGCCAGCAGTTTACCAGGATCCGAGACCCAGTACTTC
CASSLPGSETQYF
>-|TRBV5-1|TRBJ1-2|-
TGCGCCAGCAGCTTGGGTGAAGGTCGGTATGGCTACACCTTC
CASSLGEGRYGYTF
>-|TRBV7-9|TRBJ2-5|-
TGTGCCAGCACCTACTACTTAGGGGGAGAAGAGACCCAGTACTTC
CASTYYLGGEETQYF
>-|TRBV20-1|TRBJ2-1|TRBD2
TGCAGTGCTAGAGTGGGTAGCGGGAGTTTTGTCAGTGAGCAGTTCTTC
CSARVGSGSFVSEQFF
>-|TRBV6-5|TRBJ1-5|-
TGTGCCAGCCGCCGCGGGGCTCCCCATCAGCCCCAGCATTTT
CASRRGAPHQPQHF
>-|TRBV19|TRBJ2-3|-
TGTGCCAGTAGTATTTCGACTGGCTTAATAGATACGCAGTATTTT
CASSISTGLIDTQYF
>few|TRBV7-6|TRBJ2-1|-
TGTGCCAGCAGCTTCCGACTAGGGGATGAGCAGTTCTTC
CASSFRLGDEQFF
>once|TRBV12-5|TRBJ2-7|TRBD1
TGTGCTAGTGCCCCGGCGGGACAGGGGTTGAGCGAGCAGTACTTC
CASAPAGQGLSEQYF
>many|TRBV15|TRBJ1-2|-
TGTGCCACTACGCCAGGGCTAGGGAACTATGGCTACACCTTC
CATTPGLGNYGYTF
>-|TRBV11-2|TRBJ1-2|-
TGTGCCAGCAGCTTATTAGGGGACGGGCACTATGGCTACACCTTC
CASSLLGDGHYGYTF